This T cell receptor beta chain was identified during a study of T cell responses to AZD1222 COVID-19 vaccine. The CDR3 totals 14 residues. In germline, CDR1 is SGHVS, CDR2 FQNEAQ. Trimming took 5 bases from V and 5 from J; bases not matched to a gene: 5. Using immunoSEQ multiplex PCR, the repertoire was profiled, and TCRdb retains in-frame clones only, with some absent. The profile covers about 120,000 clones, with around 85% appearing a single time and 2% to 2.5% taken by the ten largest. The specimen was peripheral blood, collected on day 0 of AZD1222 vaccination. This sequence originates from an adult in good health. The rearrangement links TRBV7-8 to TRBJ1-5; 8 bases map to TRBD1. CDR3 region: CASSINRGYQPQHF. The CDR3 DNA reads TGTGCCAGCAGCATAAACAGGGGGTATCAGCCCCAGCATTTT. Full variable domain (remainder filled in from reference TRBV7-8 and TRBJ1-5): GAGVSQSPRYKVAKRGQDVALRCDPISGHVSLFWYQQALGQGPEFLTYFQNEAQLDKSGLPSDRFFAERPEGSVSTLKIQRTQQEDSAVYLCASSINRGYQPQHFGDGTRLSIL.